This T cell receptor beta chain was profiled in a study of CD4+ T cells in melanoma (dated by TCRdb to between 2020 and 2023). About the investigation overall: The study examined neoantigen-specific CD4+ T cells in human melanoma. The study at large found these results: According to the report, neoantigen-specific CD4+ T cells in melanoma displayed diverse differentiation states. Neoantigen-specific CD4+ T cells were reported to be correlated with the function of CD8+ T cells, macrophages and B cells.

On this clone: Its antigen has not been determined. Base qualities are not at hand, and no much larger clone is one base apart.

For CDR1 and CDR2, the germline V gene (reference sequence) lists SEHNR and FQNEAQ. Between the V and J ends, shortened by 1 base and 1 base respectively, the junction contains 7 bases. Including cysteine and phenylalanine, the CDR3 has 14 amino acids. The read is trimmed to its CDR3 DNA, 42 bases read in frame from base 1. The donors were people with melanoma. The library was built by means of the immunoSEQ multiplex PCR assay. The table comes from immuneACCESS by way of TCRdb, which keeps in-frame sequences with V and J called. Part of the clones is missing from these tables; in studies checked, under half for an unresolved V gene and the rest for unknown reasons. The sample yields 45,000 or so clones; 85% to 90% were counted once. The ten biggest clones cover 12% of the sample.

The sequence is built from TRBV7-9 and TRBJ1-1; the D gene identity is not certain. The source is a human donor with melanoma. Source material: peripheral blood. The CDR3 amino acid sequence is: CASSLVSANTEAFF. The nucleotide sequence reads TGTGCCAGCAGCTTAGTTTCGGCGAACACTGAAGCTTTCTTT.